The 17 T cell receptor beta chains presented below share a single source sample, sequenced in a study of T cell responses to AZD1222 COVID-19 vaccine. Assay: immunoSEQ multiplex PCR; the TCRdb copy retains only in-frame clones and omits some. Of nearly 110,000 clones listed, about 90% were seen once; the top ten hold approximately 22%. Specimen: peripheral blood, collected on day 0 of AZD1222 vaccination. The receptors here all came from an adult in good health.

This clone came up a few times. This chain connects TRBV29-1 to TRBJ1-4; D is ambiguous. This CDR3 comprises 12 residues. CDR1 and CDR2 (germline): SQVTM, ANQGSEA. V lost 7 bases to trimming and J lost 4 bases, with 10 bases between them. CDR3 sequence (DNA): TGCAGCGGCGGACGGATTAATGAAAAACTGTTTTTT. It codes for CSGGRINEKLFF.

The chain recombines TRBV2 with TRBJ2-7; tentatively, D is TRBD1 (6 bases). Trimming removed 6 bases at V and 2 bases at J, with 8 bases between. The CDR3 spans 12 residues. Looked up from germline, CDR1 is SNHLY and CDR2 is FYNNEI. The CDR3 DNA follows: TGTGCCAGCAGCCCAGGGGCCTACGAGCAGTACTTC. It encodes CASSPGAYEQYF.

The V and J genes are TRBV25-1 and TRBJ2-1; no reliable D call. This CDR3 contains 13 residues. Germline CDR1 is MGHDK and CDR2 is SYGVNS. With 7 bases removed from V and 3 bases from J, the gap between germline ends came to 10 bases. The CDR3 DNA sequence: TGTGCCAGCACCGTCCTCTACTACAATGAGCAGTTCTTC. Its protein is CASTVLYYNEQFF.

This clone has only one observation. This sequence joins TRBV20-1 and TRBJ1-1; D is perhaps TRBD1 (6 bases). The germline V gene encodes CDR1 DFQATT and CDR2 SNEGSKA (reference sequence). The V gene lost 6 bases and the J gene lost 4 bases, with 12 bases spanning the gap. The CDR3 length is 12 residues. In nucleotides, the CDR3 is TGCAGTGCCAGTGGGGGCGGCACTGAAGCTTTCTTT. Protein sequence: CSASGGGTEAFF.

This chain joins TRBV18 and TRBJ2-1; D may be TRBD2 (6 bases). The V gene's germline CDR1 is KGHSH and CDR2 LQKENI. The CDR3 is 15 residues long. Trimming stripped 0 bases from V and 6 bases from J, with 12 bases between. The CDR3 region is CASSPPERASNEQFF. The CDR3 bases are TGTGCCAGCTCACCACCGGAGCGGGCTTCCAATGAGCAGTTCTTC.

The chain recombines TRBV12-3 or TRBV12-4 with TRBJ1-5, with 9 positions matching TRBD1. The CDR3 runs 13 residues. V was pared by 7 bases and J by 6 bases, with 4 bases of the junction left unmatched. The CDR3 DNA is TGTGCCAGCAACAGGGGGCGCAGTCAGCCCCAGCATTTT. This sequence encodes CASNRGRSQPQHF.

The rearrangement uses TRBV6-2 or TRBV6-3 and TRBJ2-7; 8 positions agree with TRBD1. CDR1 and CDR2 (germline): MNHEY, SVGEGT. V gave up 1 base and J gave up 5 bases; unmatched junction bases: 7. The CDR3 consists of 15 residues. In DNA form, the CDR3 reads TGTGCCAGCAGTTACTTCATGACAGGGGTAGACGAGCAGTACTTC. It encodes CASSYFMTGVDEQYF.

The rearrangement uses TRBV18 and TRBJ2-7, with D perhaps TRBD2 (6 bases). The CDR3 runs to 14 residues. CDR1 KGHSH and CDR2 LQKENI come from the germline V gene. The V and J ends lost 5 bases and 2 bases respectively, with 13 bases between them. The CDR3 bases are TGTGCCAGCTCAACCGGGACGGGAGCCTACGAGCAGTACTTC. Translating it yields CASSTGTGAYEQYF.

This chain connects TRBV13 to TRBJ2-3; D possibly corresponds to TRBD1 (6 bases). Germline loops: CDR1 PRHDT, CDR2 FYEKMQ (reference sequence). CDR3 length equals 19 residues. Trimming shortened V by 0 bases and J by 1 base, and 20 bases separated the two germline ends. CDR3 DNA sequence: TGTGCCAGCAGCTTAGGCCGTGAGCTAGGGCCAGGGGGCACAGATACGCAGTATTTT. Its protein is CASSLGRELGPGGTDTQYF.

J is TRBJ2-1 and V is TRBV2, with D maybe TRBD1 (7 bases). V gave up 10 bases and J gave up 5 bases, with 9 bases separating them. Germline CDR1 SNHLY, CDR2 FYNNEI. CDR3 length: 11 amino acids. The CDR3 region is CATRGDNEQFF. CDR3 sequence (DNA): TGTGCCACCAGGGGGGACAATGAGCAGTTCTTC.

The V gene is TRBV5-1, the J gene TRBJ1-2; D is undetermined. CDR3 size: 12 residues. Trimming pared 0 bases from V and 4 bases from J, leaving 4 bases between. CDR1 and CDR2 from the germline V gene are SGHRS and YFSETQ. CDR3 sequence reads: CASSLESYGYTF. The CDR3 coding sequence is TGCGCCAGCAGCTTGGAGTCCTATGGCTACACCTTC.

The sample holds a few counts of this clone. This chain uses TRBV6-5 with TRBJ2-5; TRBD2 is a possible D gene (6 bases). In germline, CDR1 is MNHEY, CDR2 SVGAGI. The length of the CDR3 is 16 residues. Trimming shortened V by 1 base and J by 1 base, and 13 bases separated the two germline ends. CDR3 protein: CASSYWRGNLQETQYF. The CDR3 nucleotides are TGTGCCAGCAGTTACTGGCGGGGCAACCTCCAAGAGACCCAGTACTTC.

This clone was recorded once. V gene TRBV5-4 combines with J gene TRBJ1-1; no clear D. Germline assignment: CDR1 SGHNT and CDR2 YYREEE (reference sequence). With 1 base removed from V and 1 base from J, the gap between germline ends came to 8 bases. This CDR3 has 14 residues. The CDR3 DNA reads TGTGCCAGCAGCTTGTTCATAAAGAACACTGAAGCTTTCTTT. It is translated as CASSLFIKNTEAFF.

The chain couples TRBV25-1 to TRBJ2-7; either TRBD1 or TRBD2 may fit D (5 bases each). The germline V gene has CDR1 MGHDK and CDR2 SYGVNS. V was shortened by 3 bases and J by 7 bases, with 16 bases between the two germline ends. The CDR3 runs 14 residues. CDR3 sequence (DNA): TGTGCCAGCAGTGAGGGGCTAGCCGCTTATGAGCAGTACTTC. Translating gives CASSEGLAAYEQYF.

The gene calls are TRBV12-3 or TRBV12-4 and TRBJ1-5; D unresolved. V lost 3 bases, J lost 4 bases, and 7 bases lay in between. There are 13 residues in the CDR3. The CDR3 nucleotides are TGTGCCAGCAGTTTGATTGAGAATCAGCCCCAGCATTTT. This sequence encodes CASSLIENQPQHF.

This sequence joins TRBV4-3 and TRBJ2-5, with 12 positions matching TRBD2. The CDR3 loop spans 17 amino acids. In germline, CDR1 is LGHNA, CDR2 YSLEER. J gave up 2 bases and V 0 bases, and 4 bases lay outside the gene matches. The CDR3 spells CASSQELLAGGQETQYF. CDR3 bases: TGCGCCAGCAGCCAAGAGCTCCTAGCGGGGGGGCAAGAGACCCAGTACTTC.

This clone was picked up one time. The chain recombines TRBV30 with TRBJ2-7, with 8 bases fitting TRBD2. The germline gives CDR1 GTSNPN, CDR2 SVGIG (reference sequence). This CDR3 contains 12 residues. Trimming removed 0 bases from V and 9 bases from J; junction bases left unmatched: 4. In nucleotides, the CDR3 is TGTGCCTGGAGTGTACGGGGGGGCGTGCAGTACTTC. Translated: CAWSVRGGVQYF.